This TCR beta chain was profiled in a study of cytomegalovirus exposure and HLA in healthy donors. With respect to this clone: The antigen is undetermined. In the same sample, other DNA sequences code for this CDR3.

The germline V gene has CDR1 SGHNT and CDR2 YENEEA. The CDR3 totals 15 residues. J gave up 7 bases and V 5 bases, and 10 bases lay outside the gene matches. PCR amplification relied on 60 Vbeta primers (plus 13 Jbeta primers). Assay: immunoSEQ multiplex PCR; the TCRdb copy retains only in-frame clones and omits some. This table holds some 120,000 clones, 80% found once. Study-wide results and limits: In a later analysis, a genetic analysis reported fewer productive-TCR N-insertions in an Asian-associated ancestry cluster than the cohort average.

This chain links TRBV11-3 with TRBJ2-1, with TRBD2 matching 8 bases. Material for sequencing was PBMCs. This TCR was sampled from a young man in good health and CMV-seropositive. CDR3 region: CASSLSGGGRNEQFF. The CDR3 DNA reads TGTGCCAGCAGCCTATCGGGGGGGGGTCGAAATGAGCAGTTCTTC.